These T cell receptor beta chains were read from a single sample in a study of blood T cells in healthy people across ages. Each CDR3 protein gets one entry after TCRdb re-called the 5' RACE reads with MiXCR. The repertoire holds just over 1 million distinct CDR3 sequences, 40% to 55% seen once, with over 15% in the top ten. Source material: blood. The receptors were gathered from a woman aged 55-70 years in good health. The CDR3 runs from the conserved cysteine through the conserved F or W. Fields, in order: J gene, V gene, CDR3 protein.

>TRBJ2-1|TRBV12-3/TRBV12-4
CASSSDLSYNEQFF
>TRBJ1-1|TRBV20-1
CSARPHVNTEAFF
>TRBJ2-1|TRBV13
CASSRARGVYNEQFF
>TRBJ1-5|TRBV4-1
CASSPSPGNLARPQHF
>.|TRBV16
CASSLQGQGAYEQYF
>TRBJ2-3|TRBV6-1
CASSASLLAVSTDTQYF
>TRBJ1-6|TRBV6-6
CASRMDSGGSPPHF
>TRBJ2-7|TRBV20-1
CSAREAGVPSYEQYF
>TRBJ1-1|TRBV29-1
CSVPRQGGSKNTEAFF
>TRBJ2-3|TRBV4-2
CASSQGGQGNTDTQYF